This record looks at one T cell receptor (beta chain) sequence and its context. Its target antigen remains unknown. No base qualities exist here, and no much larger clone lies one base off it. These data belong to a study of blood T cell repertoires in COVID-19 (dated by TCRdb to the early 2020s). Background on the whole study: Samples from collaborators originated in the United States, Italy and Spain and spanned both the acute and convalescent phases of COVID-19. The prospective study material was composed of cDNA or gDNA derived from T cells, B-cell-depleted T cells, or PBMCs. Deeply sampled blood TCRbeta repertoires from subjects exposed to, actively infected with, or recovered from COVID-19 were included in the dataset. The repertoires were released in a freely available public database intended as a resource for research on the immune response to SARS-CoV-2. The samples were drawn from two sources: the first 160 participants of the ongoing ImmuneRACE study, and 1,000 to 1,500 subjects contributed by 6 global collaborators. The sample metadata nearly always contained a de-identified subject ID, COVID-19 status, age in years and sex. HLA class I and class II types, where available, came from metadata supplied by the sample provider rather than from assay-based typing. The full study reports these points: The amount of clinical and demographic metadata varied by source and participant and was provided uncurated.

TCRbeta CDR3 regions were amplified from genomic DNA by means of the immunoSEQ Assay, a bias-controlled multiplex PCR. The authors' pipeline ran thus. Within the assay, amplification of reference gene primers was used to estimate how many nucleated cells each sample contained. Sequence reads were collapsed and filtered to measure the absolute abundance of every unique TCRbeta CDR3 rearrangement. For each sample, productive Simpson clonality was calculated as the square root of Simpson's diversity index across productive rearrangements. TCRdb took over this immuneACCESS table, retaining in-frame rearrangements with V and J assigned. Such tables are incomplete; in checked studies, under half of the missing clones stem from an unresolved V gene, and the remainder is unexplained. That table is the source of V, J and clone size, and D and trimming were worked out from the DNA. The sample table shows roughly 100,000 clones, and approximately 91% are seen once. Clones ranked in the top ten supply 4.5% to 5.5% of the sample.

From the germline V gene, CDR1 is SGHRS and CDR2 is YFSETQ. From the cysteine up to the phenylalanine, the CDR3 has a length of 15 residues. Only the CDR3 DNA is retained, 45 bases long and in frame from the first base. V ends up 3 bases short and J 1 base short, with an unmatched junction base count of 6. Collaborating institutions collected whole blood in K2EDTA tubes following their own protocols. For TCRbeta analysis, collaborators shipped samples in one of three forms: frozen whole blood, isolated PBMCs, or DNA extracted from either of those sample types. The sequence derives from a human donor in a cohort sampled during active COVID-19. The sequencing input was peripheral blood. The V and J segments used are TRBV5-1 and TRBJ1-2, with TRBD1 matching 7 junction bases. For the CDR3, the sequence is CASSSDRVFNYGYTF. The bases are TGCGCCAGCAGCTCAGACAGGGTATTTAACTATGGCTACACCTTC.